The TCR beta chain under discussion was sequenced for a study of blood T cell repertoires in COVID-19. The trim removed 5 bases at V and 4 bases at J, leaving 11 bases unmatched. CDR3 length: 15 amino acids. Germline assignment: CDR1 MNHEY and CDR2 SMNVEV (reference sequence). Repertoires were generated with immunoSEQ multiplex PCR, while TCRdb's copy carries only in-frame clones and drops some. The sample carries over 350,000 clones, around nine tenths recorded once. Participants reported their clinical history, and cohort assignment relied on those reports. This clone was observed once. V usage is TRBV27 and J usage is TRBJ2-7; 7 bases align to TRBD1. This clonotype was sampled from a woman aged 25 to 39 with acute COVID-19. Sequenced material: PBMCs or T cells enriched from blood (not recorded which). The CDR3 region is CASSIRQGFGYEQYF. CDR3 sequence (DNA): TGTGCCAGCAGTATTCGACAGGGATTTGGGTACGAGCAGTACTTC.